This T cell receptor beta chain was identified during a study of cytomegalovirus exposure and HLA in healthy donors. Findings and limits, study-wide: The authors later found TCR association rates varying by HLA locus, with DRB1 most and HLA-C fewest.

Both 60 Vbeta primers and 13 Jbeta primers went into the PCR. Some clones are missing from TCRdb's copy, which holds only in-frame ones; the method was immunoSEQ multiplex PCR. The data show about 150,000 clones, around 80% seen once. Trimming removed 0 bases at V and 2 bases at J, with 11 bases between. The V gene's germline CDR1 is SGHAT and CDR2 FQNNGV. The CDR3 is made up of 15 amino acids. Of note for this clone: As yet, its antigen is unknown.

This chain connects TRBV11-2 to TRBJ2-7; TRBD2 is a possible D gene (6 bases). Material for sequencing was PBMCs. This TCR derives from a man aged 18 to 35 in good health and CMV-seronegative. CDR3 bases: TGTGCCAGCAGCTTAGAAAGGGAGGCCACCTACGAGCAGTACTTC. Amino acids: CASSLEREATYEQYF.